This paragraph reports one TCR beta chain. This specimen comes from a study of blood T cell repertoires in COVID-19. Clones were sequenced by immunoSEQ multiplex PCR, and TCRdb holds only the in-frame ones, with some missing. The sample has some 89,000 clones, less than 85% seen once. V lost 5 bases to trimming and J lost 5 bases, with 18 bases between them. The germline V gene has CDR1 SEHNR and CDR2 FQNEAQ (reference sequence). CDR3 length: 15 amino acids. The TCR was taken from an older man with acute or convalescent COVID-19. The V gene is TRBV7-9, the J gene TRBJ1-1, with D unclear. Sequences were obtained from peripheral blood. CDR3 amino acids: CASSALVGGRTEAFF. CDR3 nucleotide sequence: TGTGCCAGCAGCGCCCTTGTAGGAGGACGGACTGAAGCTTTCTTT.